The clone carrying this T cell receptor beta chain appeared once. V lost 6 bases, J lost 4 bases, and 4 bases stayed unmatched. CDR3 size: 13 residues. CDR1 and CDR2 (germline): ENHRY, SYGVKD. The data were produced by immunoSEQ multiplex PCR, yet TCRdb's version contains in-frame clones alone and is incomplete. The table lists 2 million to 2.5 million clones, about 95% of them singletons, with 1% to 1.3% in the top ten. The data stem from a study of shared clonotypes between healthy human individuals. The naive CD8 population came from CD45RO-negative cells selected for CCR7, without terminally differentiated effector memory CD45RA+ cells.

The receptor comes from a man between 18 and 29 years old in good health. Input material: naive CD8+ T cells sorted from blood. This chain links TRBV10-3 with TRBJ2-7, with TRBD1 matching 9 bases. CDR3 protein: CAIRQGARYEQYF. For the CDR3, the DNA is TGTGCCATCAGACAGGGGGCGCGGTACGAGCAGTACTTC.